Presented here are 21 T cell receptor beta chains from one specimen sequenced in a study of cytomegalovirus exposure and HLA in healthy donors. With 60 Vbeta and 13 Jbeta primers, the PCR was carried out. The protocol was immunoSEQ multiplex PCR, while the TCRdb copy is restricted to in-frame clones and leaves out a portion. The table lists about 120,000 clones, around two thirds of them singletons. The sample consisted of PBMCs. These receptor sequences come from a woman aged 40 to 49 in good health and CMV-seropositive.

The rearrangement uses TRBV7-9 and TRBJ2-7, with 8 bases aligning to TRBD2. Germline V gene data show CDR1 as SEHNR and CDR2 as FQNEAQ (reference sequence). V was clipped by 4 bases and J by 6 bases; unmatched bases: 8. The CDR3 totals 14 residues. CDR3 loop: CASSSGTRRLEQYF. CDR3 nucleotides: TGTGCCAGCAGCTCCGGGACTAGACGCCTCGAGCAGTACTTC.

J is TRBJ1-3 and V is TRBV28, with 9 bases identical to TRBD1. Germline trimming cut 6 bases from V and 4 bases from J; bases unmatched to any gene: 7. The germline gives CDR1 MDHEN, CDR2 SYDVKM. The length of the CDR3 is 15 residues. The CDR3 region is CASSTGTGWGNTIYF. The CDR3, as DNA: TGTGCCAGCAGCACCGGGACAGGGTGGGGAAACACCATATATTTT.

CDR3 in amino acids: CAISERGFGNQPQHF. The DNA of the CDR3 is TGTGCCATCAGTGAGAGGGGATTTGGCAATCAGCCCCAGCATTTT. The V gene is TRBV10-3, the J gene TRBJ1-5; D possibly corresponds to TRBD1 (5 bases). CDR1 is ENHRY, CDR2 SYGVKD, per germline. V dropped 2 bases and J dropped 2 bases, with 10 bases sitting between them. The CDR3 has 15 amino acids.

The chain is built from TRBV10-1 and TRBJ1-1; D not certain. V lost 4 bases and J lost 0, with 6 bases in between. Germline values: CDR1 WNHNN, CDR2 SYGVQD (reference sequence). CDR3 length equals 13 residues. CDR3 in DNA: TGCGCCAGCAGTGCTGAGGTGAACACTGAAGCTTTCTTT. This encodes CASSAEVNTEAFF.

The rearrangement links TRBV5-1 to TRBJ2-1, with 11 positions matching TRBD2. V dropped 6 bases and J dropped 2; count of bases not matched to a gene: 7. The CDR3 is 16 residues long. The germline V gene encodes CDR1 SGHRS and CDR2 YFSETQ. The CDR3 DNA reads TGCGCCAGCACCTACCAACTAGCGGGGGCCTACAATGAGCAGTTCTTC. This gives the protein CASTYQLAGAYNEQFF.

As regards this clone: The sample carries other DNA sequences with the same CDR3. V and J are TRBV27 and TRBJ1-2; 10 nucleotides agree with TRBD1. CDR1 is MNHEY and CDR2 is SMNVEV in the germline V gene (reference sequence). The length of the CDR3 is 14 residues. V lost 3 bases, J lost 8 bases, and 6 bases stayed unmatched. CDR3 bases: TGTGCCAGCAGTTTGTGGGGGGACAGGGGAGGCTACACCTTC. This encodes CASSLWGDRGGYTF.

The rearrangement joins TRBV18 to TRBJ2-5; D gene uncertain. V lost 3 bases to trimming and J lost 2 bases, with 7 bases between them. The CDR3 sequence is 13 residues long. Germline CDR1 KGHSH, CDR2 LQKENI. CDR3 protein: CASSPSYQETQYF. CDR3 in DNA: TGTGCCAGCTCACCTAGCTATCAAGAGACCCAGTACTTC.

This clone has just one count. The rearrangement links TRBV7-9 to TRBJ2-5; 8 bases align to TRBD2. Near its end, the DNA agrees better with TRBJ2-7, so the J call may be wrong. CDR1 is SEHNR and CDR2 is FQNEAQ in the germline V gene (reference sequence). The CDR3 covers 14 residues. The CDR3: CASSAAGGAHEQYF. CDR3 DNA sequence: TGTGCCAGCAGCGCAGCCGGGGGGGCGCACGAGCAGTACTTC.

Here the CDR3 reads CASSLDRGHGAFF. CDR3 bases: TGTGCCAGCAGCTTGGATAGGGGGCATGGTGCTTTCTTT. The J gene is TRBJ1-1, the V gene TRBV7-9; 7 positions match TRBD1. The germline gives CDR1 SEHNR, CDR2 FQNEAQ (reference sequence). The CDR3 length is 13 residues. Trimming took 3 bases from V and 11 from J; bases not matched to a gene: 9.

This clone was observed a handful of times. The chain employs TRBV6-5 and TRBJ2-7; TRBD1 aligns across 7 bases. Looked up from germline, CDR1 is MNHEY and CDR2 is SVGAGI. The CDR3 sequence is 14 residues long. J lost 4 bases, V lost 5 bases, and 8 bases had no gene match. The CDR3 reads CASSPGTEVYEQYF. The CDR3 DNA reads TGTGCCAGCAGTCCCGGGACAGAAGTGTACGAGCAGTACTTC.

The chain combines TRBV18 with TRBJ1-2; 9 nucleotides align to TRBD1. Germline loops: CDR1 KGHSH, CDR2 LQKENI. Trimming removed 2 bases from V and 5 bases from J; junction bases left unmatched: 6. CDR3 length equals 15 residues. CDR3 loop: CASSPGTGSLYGYTF. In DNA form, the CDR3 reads TGTGCCAGCTCACCAGGGACAGGGTCTCTTTATGGCTACACCTTC.

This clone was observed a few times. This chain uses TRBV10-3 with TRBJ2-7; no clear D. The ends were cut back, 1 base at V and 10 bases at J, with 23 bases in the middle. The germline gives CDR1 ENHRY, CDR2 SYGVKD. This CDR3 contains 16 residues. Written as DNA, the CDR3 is TGTGCCATCAGTGAGTTGCTGGCCCGTTCCGAAGGCGGCCAGTACTTC. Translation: CAISELLARSEGGQYF.

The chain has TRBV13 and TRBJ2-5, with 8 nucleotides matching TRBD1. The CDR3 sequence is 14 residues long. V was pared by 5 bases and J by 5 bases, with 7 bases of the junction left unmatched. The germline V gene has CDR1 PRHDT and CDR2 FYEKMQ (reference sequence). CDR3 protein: CASSLRTGWETQYF. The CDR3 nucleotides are TGTGCCAGCAGCCTGAGGACAGGGTGGGAGACCCAGTACTTC.

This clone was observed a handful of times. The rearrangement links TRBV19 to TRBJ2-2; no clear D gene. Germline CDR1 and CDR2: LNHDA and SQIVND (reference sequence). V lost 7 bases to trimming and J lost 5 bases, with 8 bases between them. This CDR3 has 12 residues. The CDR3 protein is CASNSGTGELFF. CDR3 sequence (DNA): TGTGCCAGTAATTCCGGGACCGGGGAGCTGTTTTTT.

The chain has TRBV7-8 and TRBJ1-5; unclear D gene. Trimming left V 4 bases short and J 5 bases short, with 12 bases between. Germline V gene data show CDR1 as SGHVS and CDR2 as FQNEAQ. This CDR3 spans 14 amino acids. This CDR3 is CASSSSPGDQPQHF. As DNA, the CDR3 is TGTGCCAGCAGCTCCTCGCCGGGTGATCAGCCCCAGCATTTT.

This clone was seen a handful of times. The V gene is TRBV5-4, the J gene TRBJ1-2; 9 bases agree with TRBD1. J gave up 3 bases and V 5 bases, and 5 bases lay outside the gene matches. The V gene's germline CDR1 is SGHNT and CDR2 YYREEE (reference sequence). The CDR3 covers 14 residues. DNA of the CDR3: TGTGCCAGCAGAGGGGACAGGGAGTACTATGGCTACACCTTC. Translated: CASRGDREYYGYTF. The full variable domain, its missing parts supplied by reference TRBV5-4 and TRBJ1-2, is ETGVTQSPTHLIKTRGQQVTLRCSSQSGHNTVSWYQQALGQGPQFIFQYYREEENGRGNFPPRFSGLQFPNYSSELNVNALELDDSALYLCASRGDREYYGYTFGSGTRLTVV.

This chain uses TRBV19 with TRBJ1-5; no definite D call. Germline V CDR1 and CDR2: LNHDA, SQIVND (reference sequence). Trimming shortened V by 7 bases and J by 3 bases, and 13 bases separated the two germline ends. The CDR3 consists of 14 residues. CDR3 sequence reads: CASKVPGTNQPQHF. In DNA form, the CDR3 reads TGTGCCAGTAAAGTCCCGGGAACCAATCAGCCCCAGCATTTT.

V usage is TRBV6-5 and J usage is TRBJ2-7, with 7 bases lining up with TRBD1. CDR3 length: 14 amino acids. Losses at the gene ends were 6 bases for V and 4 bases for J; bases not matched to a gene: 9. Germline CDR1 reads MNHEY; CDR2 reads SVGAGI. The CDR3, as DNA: TGTGCCAGCAGATATGGACAGGAAGATTACGAGCAGTACTTC. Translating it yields CASRYGQEDYEQYF.

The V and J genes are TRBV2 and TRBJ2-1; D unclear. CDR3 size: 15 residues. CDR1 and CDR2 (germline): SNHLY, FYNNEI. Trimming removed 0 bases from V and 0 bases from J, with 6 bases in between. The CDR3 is CASSEAKSSYNEQFF. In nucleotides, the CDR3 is TGTGCCAGCAGTGAAGCCAAGAGCTCCTACAATGAGCAGTTCTTC.

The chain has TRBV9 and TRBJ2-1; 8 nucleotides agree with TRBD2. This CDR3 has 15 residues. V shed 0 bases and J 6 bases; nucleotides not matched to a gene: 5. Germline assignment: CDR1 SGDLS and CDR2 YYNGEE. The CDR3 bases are TGTGCCAGCAGCGTAGAGGGGACTAGATTCAATGAGCAGTTCTTC. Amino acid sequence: CASSVEGTRFNEQFF.

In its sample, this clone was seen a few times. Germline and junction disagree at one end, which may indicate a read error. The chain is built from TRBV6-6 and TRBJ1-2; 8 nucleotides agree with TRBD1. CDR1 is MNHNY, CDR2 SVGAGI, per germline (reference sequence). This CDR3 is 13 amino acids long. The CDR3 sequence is CASSYRQGNGYPF. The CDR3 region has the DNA TGTGCCAGCAGTTACCGACAGGGGAATGGCTACCCCTTC.